This passage covers 29 T cell receptor beta chains from one sample sequenced in a study of tumor and adjacent non-tumor tissue in lung cancer. This sample's RNA came from whole unsorted tissue. More than 3 cm separated this lung sample from the edge of the tumor. TCRbeta libraries were built with three rounds of nested PCR, modified from ARM-PCR. TCRdb itself ran the multiplex PCR reads through MiXCR, one entry per CDR3 protein. The data show about 100,000 distinct CDR3 sequences, roughly 60% seen once. The specimen sequenced was distant non-tumor lung tissue. These receptors originate from a man aged 30 to 45 with non-small cell lung cancer.

This clonotype was observed a few times. At one boundary the junction diverges from the germline segment, which might be a read error. The chain couples TRBV11-1 to TRBJ2-4; unclear D gene. This CDR3 has 14 amino acids. Germline V CDR1 and CDR2: SGHAT, FQDESV (reference sequence). The CDR3 region is CARSTGRLPYIQYF. The DNA for the CDR3 is TGTGCCAGAAGTACCGGAAGGCTTCCCTACATCCAGTACTTC.

This clonotype was seen only a few times. This may come from a read error, since a much larger clone is one base off. The chain employs TRBV29-1 and TRBJ2-7, with D tentatively TRBD1 (6 bases). V dropped 0 bases and J dropped 6 bases, with 12 bases sitting between them. Germline V CDR1 and CDR2: SQVTM, ANQGSEA. The length of the CDR3 is 13 residues. DNA of the CDR3: TGCAGCGTTGAAGATTGGCAGGGGTCCGAGCAGTACTTC. The encoded protein is CSVEDWQGSEQYF.

To note about this clonotype: A much larger clone lies a single base off, so this may be a read error. The chain couples TRBV11-3 to TRBJ1-2; no reliable D call. The CDR3 covers 14 residues. Per the germline V gene, CDR1 is SGHNT and CDR2 is YENEEA. In DNA, the CDR3 is TGTGTCAGCAGCCTTAGTCCCGGCGGCGATGGCTACACCTTC. This gives the protein CVSSLSPGGDGYTF.

This clonotype occurred many times. The CDR3 ends on some other residue instead of the conserved phenylalanine or tryptophan, so this is likely a read error. This chain uses TRBV11-2 with TRBJ2-5; 8 bases align to TRBD2. Germline trimming cut 1 base from V and 1 base from J; bases unmatched to any gene: 14. CDR1 is SGHAT and CDR2 is FQNNGV in the germline V gene. The CDR3 is 19 residues long. The CDR3 here is CASSLGSVWSGGFQETQYS. The CDR3, as DNA: TGTGCCAGCAGCTTAGGGTCGGTCTGGAGCGGGGGTTTCCAAGAGACCCAGTACTCC.

This sequence joins TRBV11-2 and TRBJ1-1; the D gene is possibly TRBD1 (5 bases). V lost 0 bases to trimming and J lost 7 bases, with 12 bases between them. Germline-derived CDR1 and CDR2 are SGHAT and FQNNGV. The CDR3 is 14 residues long. The CDR3 protein is CASSLDRGQLEAFF. CDR3 coding DNA: TGTGCCAGCAGCTTAGATAGGGGCCAGCTTGAAGCTTTCTTT. The complete variable domain, with remaining parts taken from reference TRBV11-2 and TRBJ1-1, reads EAGVAQSPRYKIIEKRQSVAFWCNPISGHATLYWYQQILGQGPKLLIQFQNNGVVDDSQLPKDRFSAERLKGVDSTLKIQPAKLEDSAVYLCASSLDRGQLEAFFGQGTRLTVV.

This clonotype was seen at least ten times. The chain employs TRBV20-1 and TRBJ2-7; possibly TRBD2 for D (6 bases). V lost 3 bases and J 6 bases, leaving 12 bases between the germline ends. The germline V gene has CDR1 DFQATT and CDR2 SNEGSKA (reference sequence). CDR3 length equals 12 residues. The chain's CDR3 is CSARDYGREQYF. CDR3 nucleotides: TGCAGTGCTAGGGACTACGGACGCGAGCAGTACTTC.

Details on this clonotype: Because the CDR3 is missing its conserved closing phenylalanine or tryptophan, this is likely a read error. The chain employs TRBV12-3 or TRBV12-4 and TRBJ2-1; 15 bases match TRBD2. V trimming: 3 bases; J trimming: 12 bases; junction bases outside the gene matches: 9. This CDR3 comprises 16 residues. DNA of the CDR3: TGTGCCAGCAGTTTTGACGGCAGGACTAGCGGGAGGGGGCAGTTCTCC. Protein sequence: CASSFDGRTSGRGQFS.

This clonotype was picked up one time. At one of its ends the junction is not consistent with the germline gene, which may arise from a read error. The chain combines TRBV6-5 with TRBJ1-2, with 10 bases lining up with TRBD1. CDR3 length: 15 residues. Germline assignment: CDR1 MNHEY and CDR2 SVGAGI. DNA for the CDR3: TGCGCCAGCAGACCCCCGACAGGGGGCAACTATGGCTACATCTTC. It is translated as CASRPPTGGNYGYIF.

This clonotype has just one count. Lacking the conserved final phenylalanine or tryptophan, this CDR3 likely reflects a read error. This rearrangement joins TRBV29-1 to TRBJ2-5; the match to TRBD1 covers 8 bases. CDR1 is SQVTM and CDR2 is ANQGSEA in the germline V gene. Trimming at V came to 7 bases and at J to 9 bases, leaving 19 bases not matched to a gene. CDR3 length: 15 amino acids. Written as DNA, the CDR3 is TGCAGCGGGCTCGGACAGGGAAACGGACTTGCGTCCCAGTACCTC. Its translation: CSGLGQGNGLASQYL.

V usage is TRBV12-3 or TRBV12-4 and J usage is TRBJ2-7; D is uncertain. V lost 8 bases, J lost 2 bases, and 16 bases lay in between. This CDR3 is 14 amino acids long. For the CDR3, the DNA is TGTGCCAGCTCGGTTGCAGCTGGCACCTACGAGCAGTACTTC. Protein: CASSVAAGTYEQYF.

Worth noting for this clonotype: One end of the junction fails to match germline, which may point to a read error. The chain uses TRBV11-2 and TRBJ2-2, with TRBD2 as a possible D gene (6 bases). Germline CDR1 and CDR2: SGHAT and FQNNGV. The CDR3 covers 15 residues. This chain's CDR3 is CASSFGGSHTWEPFF. In DNA, the CDR3 is TGTGCCAGCAGCTTCGGAGGGTCCCATACCTGGGAGCCGTTTTTT.

Only a few counts were recorded for this clonotype. The CDR3 nucleotides are TGTGCCAGCAGGATGAAGGGGACCTACAATGAGCAGTACTTC. Amino acid sequence: CASRMKGTYNEQYF. The chain links TRBV6-2 or TRBV6-3 to TRBJ2-1, with D possibly called TRBD1 or TRBD2 (5 bases each). The better agreement between TRBJ2-7 and the DNA end casts doubt on the J call. Looked up from germline, CDR1 is MNHEY and CDR2 is SVGEGT. CDR3 length: 14 amino acids.

Note on this clonotype: A much bigger clone sits one base away, suggesting this may be a read error. V and J are TRBV6-1 and TRBJ2-1; TRBD1 aligns across 10 bases. Germline assignment: CDR1 MNHNS and CDR2 SASEGT. The CDR3 contains 16 residues. The CDR3 region has the DNA TGTGCCAGCAGTTTCGAGACAGGGGGCTCCTACAATAAGCAGTTCTTC. This codes for CASSFETGGSYNKQFF.

The table lists this clonotype with a few counts. The CDR3 here is CVSSLRRLAGISTDTQYF. DNA for the CDR3: TGTGTCAGTAGCTTACGACGACTAGCAGGAATAAGCACAGATACGCAGTATTTT. The chain uses TRBV11-1 and TRBJ2-3, with 7 bases aligning to TRBD2. The length of the CDR3 is 18 residues. Germline loops: CDR1 SGHAT, CDR2 FQDESV (reference sequence).

The count of this clonotype is one. Germline and junction disagree at one end, which may indicate a read error. V usage is TRBV29-1 and J usage is TRBJ2-1; a weak D match, TRBD2 (6 bases). This CDR3 is 15 amino acids long. Germline lookup yields CDR1 SQVTM and CDR2 ANQGSEA. The CDR3 sequence: CSVEVPAGPYNKQPF. In DNA, the CDR3 is TGCAGCGTTGAAGTGCCGGCGGGGCCCTACAATAAGCAGCCCTTC.

On this clonotype itself: The conserved phenylalanine or tryptophan is not found at the CDR3 terminus, so this likely reflects a read error. The chain employs TRBV11-2 and TRBJ1-1, with TRBD1 matching 7 bases. CDR1 is SGHAT and CDR2 is FQNNGV in the germline V gene. The CDR3 consists of 15 residues. Trimming cost V 5 bases and J 1 base; bases outside gene matches: 7. The CDR3 is CASSARTGRNTEAFI. DNA for the CDR3: TGTGCCAGCAGCGCACGGACAGGCCGGAACACTGAAGCTTTCATT.

The count of this clonotype is one. Because it lacks the conserved phenylalanine or tryptophan at the end, this CDR3 is likely a read error. No DNA is shown, since the ends of the CDR3 on it are uncertain; the CDR3 is the one TCRdb lists. J is TRBJ2-1 and V is TRBV6-6. Per germline, CDR1 MNHNY and CDR2 SVGAGI (reference sequence). Both ends counted, the CDR3 spans 11 residues. The CDR3 is CASSSGVNRGI.

In regard to this clonotype: With a much larger clone just one base away, this may be a read error. The chain couples TRBV6-6 to TRBJ2-2, with 7 positions matching TRBD1. The germline CDR1 and CDR2 sequences are MNHNY and SVGAGI (reference sequence). With V trimmed by 7 bases and J by 3 bases, 5 bases remained unmatched. CDR3 length: 14 residues. The CDR3 coding sequence is TGTGCCAGCACGAGGGGGCACGACACCGGGGAGCTGTTTTTT. Translated, it gives CASTRGHDTGELFF.

On this clonotype: The junction departs from the called germline gene at one end, perhaps through a read error. The genes are TRBV11-2 and TRBJ1-5; D is unresolved. From germline, CDR1 is SGHAT and CDR2 FQNNGV. The CDR3 has 13 amino acids. The DNA for the CDR3 is TGTGTCAGCGGCTTAGATCAGGAGAGGGCTCCGCATTTT. It specifies CVSGLDQERAPHF.

As concerns this clonotype: A much larger clone is a single base away; this may be a read error. J is TRBJ2-2 and V is TRBV4-1; TRBD2 aligns across 7 bases. The ends lost 8 bases at V and 0 bases at J; junction bases unmatched: 6. There are 15 residues in the CDR3. The germline gives CDR1 MGHRA, CDR2 YSYEKL. The CDR3 spells CASGSRGANTGELFF. In DNA, the CDR3 is TGCGCCAGCGGCAGCCGGGGGGCGAACACCGGGGAGCTGTTTTTT.

This clonotype was detected many times. The CDR3 loop reads CASSSRTGYTF. The CDR3 nucleotides read TGTGCCAGCTCTAGCCGCACCGGCTACACCTTC. The V gene is TRBV12-3 or TRBV12-4, the J gene TRBJ1-2, with D unresolved. CDR3 length equals 11 residues. V was pared by 8 bases and J by 8 bases, with 12 bases between.

The chain joins TRBV7-9 to TRBJ2-5; 8 bases line up with TRBD2. The CDR3 is made up of 14 amino acids. Per the germline V gene, CDR1 is SEHNR and CDR2 is FQNEAQ (reference sequence). V lost 4 bases, J lost 1 base, and 2 bases stayed unmatched. The CDR3 DNA sequence: TGTGCCAGCAGCTCGGGAGGGCTCCAAGAGACCCAGTACTTC. Translation: CASSSGGLQETQYF.

Worth noting for this clonotype: The junction and the germline gene differ at one end; a read error may be behind it. The chain links TRBV4-1 to TRBJ2-7, with TRBD1 as a possible D gene (6 bases). The CDR3 contains 16 residues. Germline V gene sequence: CDR1 MGHRA, CDR2 YSYEKL. The CDR3 is CASIQDETGQTYEQYF. The CDR3 DNA follows: TGCGCCAGCATCCAAGACGAGACAGGACAGACATACGAACAGTACTTC.

This clonotype was detected a few times. A read error may explain this, as a much larger clone is one base away. The J gene is TRBJ2-1, the V gene TRBV4-2, with TRBD2 identical over 11 bases. The CDR3 has 13 amino acids. Trimming cost V 1 base and J 13 bases; bases outside gene matches: 3. Germline CDR1 is LGHNA and CDR2 is YNFKEQ. Here the CDR3 reads CASSQGLAGGQFF. In nucleotides, the CDR3 is TGTGCCAGCAGCCAAGGCCTAGCGGGAGGACAGTTCTTC.

Remarks on this clonotype: Germline is not matched at one junction end, which may reflect a read error. The chain employs TRBV12-5 and TRBJ2-2, with a weak D call TRBD2 (5 bases). CDR1 is LGHNT, CDR2 FRNRAP, per germline. The CDR3 contains 15 residues. The CDR3 DNA follows: TGTGTTAGTGGTACTACGGACTGGAACACCGGGGAACTGTTTTTT. Encoded protein: CVSGTTDWNTGELFF.

Worth noting for this clonotype: The junction departs from germline at one end; a sequencing error may be responsible. V gene TRBV11-2 combines with J gene TRBJ2-3; D might be TRBD2 (6 bases). Germline V gene sequence: CDR1 SGHAT, CDR2 FQNNGV. CDR3 length: 15 residues. In DNA, the CDR3 is TGTGCCATCAGCCATAACGGGGGTAGCACAGATACGCAGTATTTT. This gives the protein CAISHNGGSTDTQYF.

The rearrangement links TRBV4-1 to TRBJ2-7, with D possibly being TRBD2 (6 bases). Trimming shortened V by 0 bases and J by 7 bases, and 19 bases separated the two germline ends. The CDR3 consists of 16 residues. Germline V gene data show CDR1 as MGHRA and CDR2 as YSYEKL. The CDR3 spells CASSQDETGATDEQYF. CDR3 DNA sequence: TGCGCCAGCAGCCAAGATGAGACGGGAGCTACGGATGAGCAGTACTTC.

A single count supports this clonotype. This chain links TRBV14 with TRBJ1-6, with TRBD1 matching 7 bases. Germline lookup yields CDR1 SGHDN and CDR2 FVKESK. The CDR3 covers 20 residues. V lost 0 bases, J lost 6 bases, and 17 bases stayed unmatched. Written as DNA, the CDR3 is TGTGCCAGCAGCCAAGATCGGCTCCCGGGACAGAGTGCCTTTAATTCACCCCTCCACTTT. Encoded protein: CASSQDRLPGQSAFNSPLHF.

Concerning this clonotype: Mismatch with germline at one junction end may stem from a read error. The chain joins TRBV29-1 to TRBJ1-3; possible D gene TRBD1, 5 bases. Germline V CDR1 and CDR2: SQVTM, ANQGSEA. The CDR3 is 15 residues long. This chain's CDR3 is CSVPDDKGRGNTIYF. The CDR3 DNA reads TGTAGTGTGCCGGATGACAAGGGGCGCGGAAACACCATATATTTT.